The 2 T cell receptor beta chains below all came from one sample that was sequenced in a study of blood T cells in healthy people across ages. Primers used in a second PCR of about 6 to 11 cycles were a sample-barcoded 5' primer and a J-beta primer mix. TCRdb re-analysed the 5' RACE reads in MiXCR, keeping a single row per CDR3 protein. The sample contains around 1.5 million distinct CDR3 sequences, roughly 40% of which appear only once. The sequencing sample was made of blood. These receptors all stem from a young woman in good health.

This chain connects TRBV21-1 to TRBJ1-5; TRBD1, the D gene given by the table, was not confirmed from the DNA. TRBV21-1 is a listed pseudogene. The CDR3 has 20 residues. Here the CDR3 reads CASSKEEGSYGGNGDQPQHF. The CDR3 nucleotides read TGTGCCAGCAGCAAAGAAGAGGGTTCGTATGGGGGGAATGGGGATCAGCCCCAGCATTTT.

This clonotype showed up just once. This chain links TRBV20-1 with TRBJ1-1, with D perhaps matching TRBD1 (5 bases). Germline CDR1 DFQATT, CDR2 SNEGSKA (reference sequence). V lost 3 bases and J lost 1, with 12 bases in between. The CDR3 length is 14 residues. The CDR3 coding sequence is TGCAGTGCTAGTGGGGCCAGAAAGAACACTGAAGCTTTCTTT. It is translated as CSASGARKNTEAFF.